A single sample is the source of the 9 T cell receptor beta chains below, sequenced in a study of shared clonotypes between healthy human individuals. Produced via immunoSEQ multiplex PCR; TCRdb's table is partial and in-frame only. This sample yields about 2.2 million clones, of which 90% to 95% are seen a single time; under 2% belongs to the top ten. Naive CD8 cells lacked CD45RO, underwent positive selection for CCR7 and left out terminally differentiated effector memory CD45RA+ cells. Material for sequencing was naive CD8+ T cells from PBMCs. The receptors derive from a man in his late teens or twenties in good health. Some clones in this sample may be carry-over from other donors' samples.

The J gene is TRBJ2-7, the V gene TRBV5-5, with D tentatively TRBD1 (6 bases). CDR1 is SGHKS, CDR2 YYEKEE, per germline (reference sequence). CDR3 length: 15 amino acids. Between the trimmed V and J ends, which lost 1 base and 3 bases, there was a span of 14 bases. CDR3 amino acids: CASSLSQGLGYEQYF. Here the CDR3 DNA reads TGTGCCAGCAGCTTGTCACAGGGTTTGGGCTACGAGCAGTACTTC.

The J gene is TRBJ2-7, the V gene TRBV7-6; TRBD2 is a possible D gene (5 bases). Trimming removed 5 bases from V and 1 base from J, with 15 bases in between. The CDR3 totals 15 residues. From germline, CDR1 is SGHVS and CDR2 FNYEAQ. The CDR3 is CASSPGRGPSYEQYF. The CDR3, as DNA: TGTGCCAGCAGCCCCGGTCGCGGGCCGTCCTACGAGCAGTACTTC.

The rearrangement links TRBV10-1 to TRBJ2-2; TRBD1 agrees at 7 bases. Germline V gene lookup returns CDR1 WNHNN and CDR2 SYGVQD (reference sequence). The junction had 4 bases not matched to a gene; V was cut back by 1 base and J by 5 bases. This CDR3 contains 15 residues. The DNA of the CDR3 is TGCGCCAGCAGTGAGTTGGGACAGCATACCGGGGAGCTGTTTTTT. Protein: CASSELGQHTGELFF.

Concerning this clone: This CDR3 is also generated by other DNA sequences in the sample. V gene TRBV27 combines with J gene TRBJ1-2; a possible D gene is TRBD1 (5 bases). This CDR3 is built from 13 residues. The germline V gene encodes CDR1 MNHEY and CDR2 SMNVEV (reference sequence). V shed 5 bases and J shed 4 bases, with 11 bases lying between them. The CDR3 loop is CASSPGRTYGYTF. The CDR3 bases are TGTGCCAGCAGTCCGGGACGTACCTATGGCTACACCTTC.

The chain combines TRBV7-2 with TRBJ2-3; 10 nucleotides match TRBD1. The germline gives CDR1 SGHTA, CDR2 FQGNSA. This CDR3 has 17 amino acids. V trimming: 1 base; J trimming: 3 bases; junction bases outside the gene matches: 7. The CDR3 reads CASSLGLTGGMTDTQYF. The DNA of the CDR3 is TGTGCCAGCAGCTTAGGGTTGACAGGGGGCATGACAGATACGCAGTATTTT.

V gene TRBV7-9 combines with J gene TRBJ2-7; D is perhaps TRBD2 (6 bases). V gave up 3 bases and J gave up 3 bases, with 12 bases separating them. The CDR3 consists of 14 residues. Germline CDR1 and CDR2: SEHNR and FQNEAQ (reference sequence). This chain's CDR3 is CASSLQGGGYEQYF. In nucleotides, the CDR3 is TGTGCCAGCAGCTTGCAGGGAGGAGGCTACGAGCAGTACTTC. The full variable domain, its missing parts supplied by reference TRBV7-9 and TRBJ2-7, is DTGVSQNPRHKITKRGQNVTFRCDPISEHNRLYWYRQTLGQGPEFLTYFQNEAQLEKSRLLSDRFSAERPKGSFSTLEIQRTEQGDSAMYLCASSLQGGGYEQYFGPGTRLTVT.

This chain connects TRBV5-6 to TRBJ2-5; 12 bases fit TRBD1. The V and J ends lost 3 bases and 6 bases, in that order; junction bases with no gene match: 6. Looked up from germline, CDR1 is SGHDT and CDR2 is YYEEEE. The CDR3 has 15 amino acids. CDR3 sequence (DNA): TGTGCCAGCAGCTCCGGGACAGGGGGCGTAAAGACCCAGTACTTC. Translating it yields CASSSGTGGVKTQYF.

The chain recombines TRBV7-2 with TRBJ2-2; 12 bases line up with TRBD1. Germline CDR1 and CDR2: SGHTA and FQGNSA. The V and J ends lost 6 bases and 0 bases, in that order; junction bases with no gene match: 8. The CDR3 runs 18 residues. The CDR3 region has the DNA TGTGCCAGCAGGGGAGGGACAGGGGGCGCTTCGAACACCGGGGAGCTGTTTTTT. Its translation: CASRGGTGGASNTGELFF. Full variable domain (rest looked up from reference TRBV7-2 and TRBJ2-2): GAGVSQSPSNKVTEKGKDVELRCDPISGHTALYWYRQSLGQGLEFLIYFQGNSAPDKSGLPSDRFSAERTGGSVSTLTIQRTQQEDSAVYLCASRGGTGGASNTGELFFGEGSRLTVL.

The chain joins TRBV4-1 to TRBJ2-1, with 9 positions matching TRBD2. J gave up 9 bases and V 2 bases, and 14 bases lay outside the gene matches. The length of the CDR3 is 17 residues. Germline CDR1 reads MGHRA; CDR2 reads YSYEKL. CDR3 region: CASSQRDLSAGGREQFF. CDR3 nucleotides: TGCGCCAGCAGCCAACGGGATTTATCAGCGGGAGGACGTGAGCAGTTCTTC.